Below, 29 T cell receptor beta chains from the same sample are listed, as sequenced in a study of shared clonotypes between healthy human individuals. Positive CCR7 selection of CD45RO-negative cells yielded the naive CD8 cells, and terminally differentiated effector memory CD45RA+ cells were excluded. TCRdb's copy holds only in-frame clones and misses some; the assay was immunoSEQ multiplex PCR. The table includes roughly 2 million clones, roughly 94% detected once. Sequencing was performed on naive CD8+ T cells sorted from blood. The receptors derive from a young man in good health.

The rearrangement links TRBV6-5 to TRBJ2-5, with unresolved D. Germline V gene lookup returns CDR1 MNHEY and CDR2 SVGAGI. V lost 2 bases, J lost 5 bases, and 9 bases lay in between. There are 13 residues in the CDR3. The CDR3 reads CASSYPDDETQYF. DNA for the CDR3: TGTGCCAGCAGTTACCCGGACGACGAGACCCAGTACTTC.

The chain has TRBV10-1 and TRBJ1-1; D not resolved. V was clipped by 3 bases and J by 10 bases, with 12 bases between them. From germline, CDR1 is WNHNN and CDR2 SYGVQD (reference sequence). CDR3 length: 12 amino acids. The CDR3 DNA follows: TGCGCCAGCAGTGACAACCCTTGGGGAGCTTTCTTT. Translating gives CASSDNPWGAFF.

The chain employs TRBV4-3 and TRBJ2-1; 11 bases are a match to TRBD2. Germline trimming cut 5 bases from V and 9 bases from J; bases unmatched to any gene: 9. Germline CDR1 is LGHNA and CDR2 is YSLEER. This CDR3 has 15 amino acids. The CDR3 DNA reads as TGCGCCAGCAGCTCCCTAGCGGGAGGTAATTCTGAGCAGTTCTTC. It codes for CASSSLAGGNSEQFF.

V gene TRBV4-3 combines with J gene TRBJ2-2, with D unclear. The germline gives CDR1 LGHNA, CDR2 YSLEER. The CDR3 consists of 14 residues. V lost 3 bases, J lost 0 bases, and 5 bases lay in between. CDR3 in DNA: TGCGCCAGCAGCCACGGAACGAACACCGGGGAGCTGTTTTTT. Protein sequence: CASSHGTNTGELFF.

The chain employs TRBV13 and TRBJ2-7; D remains unclear. Germline CDR1 is PRHDT and CDR2 is FYEKMQ (reference sequence). V was pared by 5 bases and J by 7 bases, with 15 bases between. CDR3 length: 13 amino acids. The chain's CDR3 is CASSLARAGEQYF. The CDR3 DNA reads as TGTGCCAGCAGCCTGGCTCGGGCCGGTGAGCAGTACTTC.

V is TRBV6-6 and J is TRBJ1-2; D is possibly TRBD1 (6 bases). There are 12 residues in the CDR3. The germline gives CDR1 MNHNY, CDR2 SVGAGI (reference sequence). Between the trimmed V and J ends, which lost 7 bases and 8 bases, there was a span of 14 bases. CDR3 residues: CASTVTGWGYTF. As DNA, the CDR3 is TGTGCCAGCACCGTGACAGGTTGGGGCTACACCTTC.

This chain joins TRBV28 and TRBJ1-2; D might be TRBD1 (6 bases). V lost 7 bases, J lost 6 bases, and 12 bases lay in between. From germline, CDR1 is MDHEN and CDR2 SYDVKM. CDR3 length: 12 amino acids. CDR3 in amino acids: CASNPAGDGYTF. The CDR3 DNA is TGTGCCAGCAACCCCGCAGGGGATGGCTACACCTTC.

The gene calls are TRBV5-6 and TRBJ2-7; the match to TRBD2 covers 10 bases. The CDR3 spans 15 residues. Trimming took 1 base from V and 4 from J; bases not matched to a gene: 5. From germline, CDR1 is SGHDT and CDR2 YYEEEE. DNA for the CDR3: TGTGCCAGCAGCTTGTCTTCTAGCGGGAGTTACGAGCAGTACTTC. It codes for CASSLSSSGSYEQYF.

This sequence joins TRBV9 and TRBJ2-7; D is uncertain. CDR1 and CDR2 from the germline V gene are SGDLS and YYNGEE. CDR3 length: 15 residues. The V end was cut by 0 bases, the J end by 4 bases, with 14 bases between. The CDR3 is CASSVGELLFYEQYF. The CDR3 DNA reads as TGTGCCAGCAGCGTAGGAGAGCTGCTTTTTTACGAGCAGTACTTC.

V usage is TRBV29-1 and J usage is TRBJ2-3; D is possibly TRBD2 (5 bases). The CDR3 is 14 amino acids. V lost 5 bases to trimming and J lost 4 bases, with 16 bases between them. The germline CDR1 and CDR2 sequences are SQVTM and ANQGSEA. The CDR3 DNA reads TGCAGCGTTCTTGTCTCGGGGATCTCAGATACGCAGTATTTT. It encodes CSVLVSGISDTQYF.

The rearrangement links TRBV30 to TRBJ1-5, with a weak D call TRBD1 (5 bases). The CDR3 spans 17 residues. Germline loops: CDR1 GTSNPN, CDR2 SVGIG (reference sequence). Between the trimmed V and J ends, which lost 1 base and 0 bases, there was a span of 16 bases. The CDR3 DNA follows: TGTGCCTGGAGTGCGGGGGGGGGTGGCTATAGCAATCAGCCCCAGCATTTT. Its translation is CAWSAGGGGYSNQPQHF. The entire variable domain, with the rest obtained from reference TRBV30 and TRBJ1-5, is as follows: SQTIHQWPATLVQPVGSPLSLECTVEGTSNPNLYWYRQAAGRGLQLLFYSVGIGQISSEVPQNLSASRPQDRQFILSSKKLLLSDSGFYLCAWSAGGGGYSNQPQHFGDGTRLSIL.

The V call is TRBV4-1, the J call TRBJ2-1, with D possibly matching TRBD2 (5 bases). Trimming stripped 2 bases from V and 2 bases from J, with 10 bases between. The CDR3 runs to 15 residues. CDR1 is MGHRA, CDR2 YSYEKL, per germline. CDR3 region: CASSQSGPPYNEQFF. The CDR3 DNA is TGCGCCAGCAGCCAAAGCGGTCCCCCCTACAATGAGCAGTTCTTC.

The genes are TRBV7-9 and TRBJ2-5; 11 bases fit TRBD1. After removal of 9 bases from V and 1 base from J, the junction contained 10 bases not matched to a gene. The CDR3 is made up of 16 amino acids. The germline V gene has CDR1 SEHNR and CDR2 FQNEAQ (reference sequence). This chain's CDR3 is CARTLAGTGGQETQYF. The CDR3 DNA is TGTGCCAGAACCCTAGCAGGGACAGGGGGCCAAGAGACCCAGTACTTC.

CDR3 residues: CASSDGFYEQYF. CDR3 DNA: TGTGCCAGTAGTGACGGGTTCTACGAGCAGTACTTC. The chain recombines TRBV19 with TRBJ2-7, with D unclear. This CDR3 spans 12 amino acids. Germline CDR1 reads LNHDA; CDR2 reads SQIVND (reference sequence). The ends were cut back, 5 bases at V and 3 bases at J, with 8 bases in the middle.

The rearrangement links TRBV10-3 to TRBJ1-5; D is unresolved. CDR3 length equals 14 residues. The ends were cut back, 2 bases at V and 3 bases at J, with 8 bases in the middle. Germline assignment: CDR1 ENHRY and CDR2 SYGVKD. The CDR3 region has the DNA TGTGCCATCAGTGAGCCGAGTTTCAATCAGCCCCAGCATTTT. It translates to CAISEPSFNQPQHF.

V and J are TRBV6-5 and TRBJ2-5, with 7 bases matching TRBD1. Losses at the gene ends were 5 bases for V and 5 bases for J; bases not matched to a gene: 8. The CDR3 sequence is 14 residues long. CDR1 is MNHEY, CDR2 SVGAGI, per germline. This CDR3 reads CASSPQGSGETQYF. CDR3 bases: TGTGCCAGCAGTCCACAGGGGTCGGGGGAGACCCAGTACTTC.

This sequence joins TRBV15 and TRBJ1-3; D unclear. The germline V gene has CDR1 LNHNV and CDR2 YYDKDF (reference sequence). The CDR3 has 15 amino acids. V shed 3 bases and J shed 0 bases, with 9 bases lying between them. This CDR3 is CATSSNLFSGNTIYF. Written as DNA, the CDR3 is TGTGCCACCAGCAGTAATCTTTTCTCTGGAAACACCATATATTTT.

The chain couples TRBV7-9 to TRBJ2-1; D is perhaps TRBD1 (5 bases). The V and J ends lost 4 bases and 4 bases respectively, with 11 bases between them. The CDR3 length is 14 residues. Germline CDR1 and CDR2: SEHNR and FQNEAQ (reference sequence). The CDR3 here is CASSSSDSYNEQFF. The CDR3 DNA sequence: TGTGCCAGCAGCTCGAGCGACAGTTACAATGAGCAGTTCTTC.

With respect to this clone: One junction end disagrees with the germline gene, perhaps due to a read error. The chain recombines TRBV28 with TRBJ1-5; TRBD1 matches at 8 bases. The CDR3 is 13 residues long. The germline CDR1 and CDR2 sequences are MDHEN and SYDVKM. For the CDR3, the DNA is TGTGCCAGCAGCGCGACTGGACAGGGAGAACGGTTTTTT. Translating gives CASSATGQGERFF. Looking up the rest from reference TRBV28 and TRBJ1-5 gives the full variable domain: DVKVTQSSRYLVKRTGEKVFLECVQDMDHENMFWYRQDPGLGLRLIYFSYDVKMKEKGDIPEGYSVSREKKERFSLILESASTNQTSMYLCASSATGQGERFFGDGTRLSIL.

This sequence joins TRBV9 and TRBJ2-3; 13 bases line up with TRBD2. V shed 4 bases, J shed 6 bases, and the junction held 11 bases outside the gene matches. Germline assignment: CDR1 SGDLS and CDR2 YYNGEE. There are 17 residues in the CDR3. DNA for the CDR3: TGTGCCAGCAGCCAAGGGTTACTAGCGGGAGGGCCGGATACGCAGTATTTT. It is translated as CASSQGLLAGGPDTQYF.

J is TRBJ2-1 and V is TRBV6-5; tentative D call: TRBD1 (6 bases). Germline V gives CDR1 MNHEY, CDR2 SVGAGI. V was pared by 0 bases and J by 6 bases, with 15 bases between. The CDR3 is made up of 16 amino acids. Written as DNA, the CDR3 is TGTGCCAGCAGTTACTCCGACAGGTACGGCGCCAATGAGCAGTTCTTC. Translated: CASSYSDRYGANEQFF.

The rearrangement joins TRBV7-3 to TRBJ1-2; weak D call: TRBD1 (6 bases). V lost 1 base to trimming and J lost 6 bases, with 9 bases between them. In germline, CDR1 is SGHTA, CDR2 FQGTGA. CDR3 length: 13 residues. CDR3 sequence reads: CASSLMGGDGYTF. CDR3 sequence (DNA): TGTGCCAGCAGCTTAATGGGGGGCGATGGCTACACCTTC.

The rearrangement links TRBV2 to TRBJ2-7; TRBD1 aligns across 8 bases. The trim removed 6 bases at V and 1 base at J, leaving 5 bases unmatched. CDR3 length equals 14 residues. Germline CDR1 reads SNHLY; CDR2 reads FYNNEI. The CDR3 DNA sequence: TGTGCCAGCAGGGGCCGGGACAGGTCCTACGAGCAGTACTTC. Translating it yields CASRGRDRSYEQYF.

Remarks on this clone: Other DNA sequences in this specimen translate into the identical CDR3. The DNA for the CDR3 is TGTGCCAGTAGTATTACCGCAGCCTACGAGCAGTACTTC. Translation gives CASSITAAYEQYF. The chain uses TRBV19 and TRBJ2-7; the D is unclear. V lost 3 bases, J lost 2 bases, and 8 bases lay in between. The CDR3 is 13 amino acids. From germline, CDR1 is LNHDA and CDR2 SQIVND (reference sequence).

The chain uses TRBV7-9 and TRBJ2-1, with D possibly being TRBD2 (6 bases). The CDR3 runs to 15 residues. Germline loops: CDR1 SEHNR, CDR2 FQNEAQ (reference sequence). Deletions cut 4 bases from V and 6 bases from J, with 16 bases between. The CDR3 region is CASSSPGVGFNEQFF. The CDR3 DNA sequence: TGTGCCAGCAGCTCCCCGGGAGTGGGGTTCAATGAGCAGTTCTTC.

The chain links TRBV27 to TRBJ2-6; D call uncertain. This CDR3 has 14 residues. Germline loops: CDR1 MNHEY, CDR2 SMNVEV (reference sequence). The ends were cut back, 5 bases at V and 4 bases at J, with 9 bases in the middle. The chain's CDR3 is CASSPPAGANVLTF. CDR3 coding DNA: TGTGCCAGCAGTCCCCCGGCCGGGGCCAACGTCCTGACTTTC.

A note on this clone: The sample contains more than one DNA sequence encoding this CDR3. The chain uses TRBV5-1 and TRBJ1-1, with TRBD1 as a possible D gene (5 bases). V lost 0 bases and J lost 2, with 8 bases in between. The CDR3 extends over 14 amino acids. Looked up from germline, CDR1 is SGHRS and CDR2 is YFSETQ. CDR3 loop: CASSLAGGNTEAFF. CDR3 sequence (DNA): TGCGCCAGCAGCTTGGCCGGGGGAAACACTGAAGCTTTCTTT. Full variable domain (remainder filled in from reference TRBV5-1 and TRBJ1-1): KAGVTQTPRYLIKTRGQQVTLSCSPISGHRSVSWYQQTPGQGLQFLFEYFSETQRNKGNFPGRFSGRQFSNSRSEMNVSTLELGDSALYLCASSLAGGNTEAFFGQGTRLTVV.

This clone was detected only a few times. The chain uses TRBV28 and TRBJ2-1; TRBD1 is a possible D gene (6 bases). Germline assignment: CDR1 MDHEN and CDR2 SYDVKM. Deletions cut 3 bases from V and 7 bases from J, with 25 bases between. This CDR3 is 18 amino acids long. In nucleotides, the CDR3 is TGTGCCAGCAGTTTTGCTTGGGGGCGCAACACCCTCCAGAATGAGCAGTTCTTC. This translates into CASSFAWGRNTLQNEQFF.

V is TRBV4-1 and J is TRBJ2-2, with 10 bases identical to TRBD2. CDR3 length: 16 amino acids. V shed 1 base, J shed 5 bases, and the junction held 4 bases outside the gene matches. Per germline, CDR1 MGHRA and CDR2 YSYEKL. CDR3 bases: TGCGCCAGCAGCCAAGCTAGCGGGAGTCGGACCGGGGAGCTGTTTTTT. This encodes CASSQASGSRTGELFF.